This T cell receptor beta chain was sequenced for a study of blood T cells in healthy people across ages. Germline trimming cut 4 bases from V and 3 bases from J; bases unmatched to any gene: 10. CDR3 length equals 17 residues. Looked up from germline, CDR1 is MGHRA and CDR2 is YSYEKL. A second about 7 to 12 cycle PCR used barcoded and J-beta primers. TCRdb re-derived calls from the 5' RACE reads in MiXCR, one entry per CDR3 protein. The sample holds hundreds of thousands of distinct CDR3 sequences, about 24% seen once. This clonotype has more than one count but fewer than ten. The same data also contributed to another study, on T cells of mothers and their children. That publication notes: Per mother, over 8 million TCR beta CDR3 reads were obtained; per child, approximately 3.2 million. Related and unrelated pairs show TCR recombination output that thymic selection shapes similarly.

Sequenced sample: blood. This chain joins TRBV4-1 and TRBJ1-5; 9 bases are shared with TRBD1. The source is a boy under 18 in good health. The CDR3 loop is CASSPGTGLENNQPQHF. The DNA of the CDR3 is TGCGCCAGCAGCCCAGGGACAGGGTTAGAAAACAATCAGCCCCAGCATTTT.